Listed below are T cell receptor beta chains from one sample, sequenced in a study of T cell repertoires in cytomegalovirus infection. TCRdb recomputed calls from the reads with MiXCR, one row per CDR3 protein. The table records about 110,000 distinct CDR3 sequences, roughly 39% of them present only once. These receptors' targets are unknown. This specimen consisted of CD8+ T cells from cultured PBMCs, obtained from culture after CMV antigen stimulation. The source is a human donor in good health (CMV status not recorded). Some clones in this sample may be carry-over from other donors' samples. Both conserved end residues are part of each CDR3. D genes are given only for firm matches. Not all rows give a size; the values are once, few, many and, for expanded clones, a class.

>TRBJ1-3|few|TRBV14|-
CASSQDSFTGSGNTIYF
TGTGCCAGCAGCCAAGACAGTTTTACCGGCTCTGGAAACACCATATATTTT
>TRBJ2-2|-|TRBV19|-
CASNNEGPTGELFF
TGTGCCAGTAATAACGAGGGGCCTACCGGGGAGCTGTTTTTT
>TRBJ1-1|few|TRBV7-6|-
CASRPMDRNTNTEAFF
TGTGCCAGCAGACCTATGGACAGAAACACAAACACTGAAGCTTTCTTT
>TRBJ1-6|-|TRBV4-1|-
CASSHNPTGPFVNSPLHF
TGCGCCAGCAGCCACAACCCAACCGGACCGTTTGTTAATTCACCCCTCCACTTT
>TRBJ2-7|-|TRBV5-4|-
CASNPLPGTNEQYF
TGTGCCAGCAACCCCTTGCCGGGAACGAACGAGCAGTACTTC
>TRBJ1-2|-|TRBV7-8|TRBD1
CASSLGQGDYGYTF
TGTGCCAGCAGCTTAGGACAGGGAGACTATGGCTACACCTTC
>TRBJ1-1|few|TRBV7-8|-
CASSPAYGAGANTEAFF
TGTGCCAGCAGCCCCGCATACGGGGCTGGGGCGAACACTGAAGCTTTCTTT
>TRBJ2-7|-|TRBV6-6|-
CASSLRADLYEQYF
TGTGCCAGCAGTTTGAGGGCGGACCTCTACGAGCAGTACTTC
>TRBJ2-1|few|TRBV7-6|TRBD2
CASSFASMTSGDPSSHNEQFF
TGTGCCAGCAGCTTCGCCTCTATGACTAGCGGGGACCCCTCGTCCCACAATGAGCAGTTCTTC
>TRBJ2-7|-|TRBV3-1|-
CASSQGGSGIYEQYF
TGTGCCAGCAGCCAAGGAGGGTCCGGTATCTACGAGCAGTACTTC
>TRBJ2-7|many|TRBV7-2|-
CASSLGPRTIFSYEQYF
TGTGCCAGCAGCTTAGGCCCACGGACAATCTTCTCCTACGAGCAGTACTTC
>TRBJ2-5|-|TRBV7-8|-
CASTGPFVGLGQETQYF
TGTGCCAGCACCGGGCCGTTTGTGGGGCTAGGTCAAGAGACCCAGTACTTC
>TRBJ2-1|-|TRBV12-3/TRBV12-4|TRBD2
CASSPFGGLAGGLVYNEQFF
TGTGCCAGCAGTCCCTTCGGGGGGTTAGCGGGGGGTCTCGTTTACAATGAGCAGTTCTTC
>TRBJ2-1|few|TRBV5-8|TRBD1
CASSLVVGQHNEQFF
TGTGCCAGCAGCTTGGTGGTGGGACAGCACAATGAGCAGTTCTTC
>TRBJ2-1|-|TRBV20-1|TRBD1
CSARGQWDRQFF
TGCAGTGCTAGGGGACAATGGGACAGGCAGTTCTTC
>TRBJ2-2|many|TRBV5-5|-
CASSPPVDRDTGELFF
TGTGCCAGCAGCCCGCCCGTAGACAGAGACACCGGGGAGCTGTTTTTT
>TRBJ1-2|-|TRBV20-1|TRBD1
CSVPDRRLDGYTF
TGCAGTGTCCCGGACAGGCGTTTAGATGGCTACACCTTC
>TRBJ1-1|many|TRBV27|TRBD1
CASSLDRAYTEAFF
TGTGCCAGCAGTTTAGACAGGGCATACACTGAAGCTTTCTTT
>TRBJ2-1|-|TRBV6-5|TRBD1
CASSYPGQGIDEQFF
TGTGCCAGCAGTTACCCGGGACAGGGGATCGATGAGCAGTTCTTC
>TRBJ1-2|few|TRBV7-2|TRBD1
CASSPIGDSYGYTF
TGTGCCAGCAGCCCAATAGGGGACAGCTATGGCTACACCTTC
>TRBJ2-3|many|TRBV19|-
CASSIGGGLASQYF
TGTGCCAGTAGTATAGGAGGAGGGTTGGCGTCGCAGTATTTT
>TRBJ2-5|few|TRBV2|TRBD2
CASRSGLAPETQYF
TGTGCCAGCAGATCGGGACTAGCCCCAGAGACCCAGTACTTC
>TRBJ2-7|-|TRBV6-6|TRBD1
CASSYTLHRDRGDEQYF
TGTGCCAGCAGTTACACACTTCACCGGGACAGGGGTGACGAGCAGTACTTC
>TRBJ2-1|-|TRBV27|TRBD2
CASARGARYNEQFF
TGTGCCAGCGCGCGGGGGGCGCGATACAATGAGCAGTTCTTC
>TRBJ2-1|many|TRBV7-8|TRBD2
CASSPTTGGGYYNEQFF
TGTGCCAGCAGCCCAACGACTGGGGGGGGATATTACAATGAGCAGTTCTTC
>TRBJ2-2|many|TRBV7-6|TRBD1
CASSSGQGARGTGELFF
TGTGCCAGCAGCTCGGGACAGGGGGCGCGGGGCACCGGGGAGCTGTTTTTT
>TRBJ1-2|-|TRBV12-3/TRBV12-4|-
CASSLYGDGYTF
TGTGCCAGCAGTCTCTACGGAGATGGCTACACCTTC
>TRBJ2-2|-|TRBV6-5|-
CASSYSSQGSGTGELFF
TGTGCCAGCAGTTACTCGAGTCAGGGCTCGGGGACCGGGGAGCTGTTTTTT
>TRBJ1-2|few|TRBV12-3/TRBV12-4|-
CASGGGAPAGYTF
TGTGCCAGCGGCGGGGGGGCGCCGGCTGGCTACACCTTC
>TRBJ2-7|-|TRBV27|TRBD2
CASSLYSGTSSYEQYF
TGTGCCAGCAGTTTATACTCCGGGACTAGCTCCTACGAGCAGTACTTC
>TRBJ2-5|-|TRBV15|TRBD1
CAIEDRGTRETQYF
TGTGCCATCGAGGACAGGGGGACGAGGGAGACCCAGTACTTC
>TRBJ2-7|-|TRBV12-3/TRBV12-4|-
CASSFFGPRDEQYF
TGTGCCAGCAGTTTTTTTGGTCCTCGGGACGAGCAGTACTTC
>TRBJ2-7|-|TRBV27|TRBD1
CASSIGQGYYEQYF
TGTGCCAGCAGTATTGGACAGGGCTACTACGAGCAGTACTTC
>TRBJ2-5|few|TRBV28|TRBD2
CASSFLRGGGETQYF
TGTGCCAGCAGTTTCTTGCGGGGGGGCGGAGAGACCCAGTACTTC
>TRBJ2-5|-|TRBV6-5|-
CASSYSAGVVGETQYF
TGTGCCAGCAGTTACTCGGCAGGGGTGGTCGGAGAGACCCAGTACTTC
>TRBJ1-5|-|TRBV28|-
CASSPGEGIRNQPQHF
TGTGCCAGCAGTCCCGGTGAGGGCATTCGCAATCAGCCCCAGCATTTT
>TRBJ1-2|few|TRBV7-9|-
CASSLAGQTGYGYTF
TGTGCCAGCAGCTTAGCAGGACAAACTGGGTATGGCTACACCTTC
>TRBJ2-5|many|TRBV7-9|-
CASSGSVKGSQETQYF
TGTGCCAGCAGCGGTAGCGTGAAGGGATCACAAGAGACCCAGTACTTC
>TRBJ1-1|-|TRBV7-2|-
CASSLNGGGRSTEAFF
TGTGCCAGCAGCTTAAACGGGGGCGGAAGGAGCACTGAAGCTTTCTTT
>TRBJ2-2|once|TRBV2|-
CASRVGRGSDPELFF
TGTGCCAGCAGGGTTGGGCGCGGGTCGGACCCCGAGCTGTTTTTT
>TRBJ1-2|-|TRBV2|TRBD1
CASSEWVRDSHGYTF
TGTGCCAGCAGTGAATGGGTTCGGGACAGTCACGGCTACACCTTC
>TRBJ2-7|-|TRBV2|TRBD2
CASSLQTGGDSSYEQYF
TGTGCCAGCAGCCTCCAAACGGGAGGAGACAGCTCCTACGAGCAGTACTTC
>TRBJ1-1|-|TRBV24-1|-
CATSDPGTGNTEAFF
TGTGCCACCAGTGACCCAGGGACGGGTAACACTGAAGCTTTCTTT
>TRBJ2-1|-|TRBV5-1|-
CASRIGSVRPLDEQFF
TGCGCCAGCAGGATTGGGTCGGTAAGGCCTTTGGATGAGCAGTTCTTC